One and the same sample provided the 7 T cell receptor beta chains below, sequenced in a study of regulatory T cells in long-lasting Graves disease. To make TCR beta libraries, researchers used iRepertoire HTBI primers and Arm-PCR of CDR3 regions. From the multiplex PCR reads, TCRdb called clonotypes with MiXCR, one entry per CDR3 protein. The sample consists of about 530,000 distinct CDR3 sequences, around 16% of them appearing once. Time point defined: newly diagnosed GD, antithyroid drugs for less than 3 months. The TCR library was made from RNA extracted from PBMCs. These records were also assigned to another study, of T cells in Graves' hyperthyroidism and ophthalmopathy.

The sequencing here drew on peripheral blood mononuclear cells (PBMCs), taken at new diagnosis, from a patient treated with antithyroid drugs. The receptors stem from a woman aged 40-60 years with Graves disease.

This chain connects TRBV13 to TRBJ1-2; D may be TRBD1 (5 bases). V was clipped by 5 bases and J by 4 bases, with 14 bases between them. Germline V gene sequence: CDR1 PRHDT, CDR2 FYEKMQ (reference sequence). This CDR3 region has 14 residues. CDR3 residues: CASSPQTETYGYTF. CDR3 DNA: TGTGCCAGCAGCCCCCAGACAGAAACCTATGGCTACACCTTC.

This sequence joins TRBV30 and TRBJ1-5, with 7 bases lining up with TRBD1. The germline V gene encodes CDR1 GTSNPN and CDR2 SVGIG (reference sequence). J gave up 1 base and V 3 bases, and 3 bases lay outside the gene matches. This CDR3 has 14 amino acids. The CDR3 spells CAWRGQTSNQPQHF. CDR3 DNA: TGTGCCTGGAGGGGACAGACCAGCAATCAGCCCCAGCATTTT.

In its sample, this clonotype was seen a few times. The genes are TRBV7-9 and TRBJ2-2; D remains ambiguous. V was cut by 4 bases and J by 2 bases, with 17 bases left in between. The V gene's germline CDR1 is SEHNR and CDR2 FQNEAQ (reference sequence). The CDR3 loop spans 17 amino acids. The CDR3 bases are TGTGCCAGCAGCTCCCTTAGCTGGGGTACCAACACCGGGGAGCTGTTTTTT. Its translation: CASSSLSWGTNTGELFF.

This clonotype was counted at least ten times. The genes are TRBV2 and TRBJ1-1; unclear D gene. Germline V gene data show CDR1 as SNHLY and CDR2 as FYNNEI. The CDR3 contains 13 residues. Trimming shortened V by 6 bases and J by 0 bases, and 8 bases separated the two germline ends. This CDR3 reads CASSFQVNTEAFF. CDR3 nucleotide sequence: TGTGCCAGCAGCTTTCAGGTGAACACTGAAGCTTTCTTT.

The rearrangement uses TRBV3-1 and TRBJ2-1; D gene unclear. Deletions cut 1 base from V and 0 bases from J, with 7 bases between. The CDR3 covers 15 residues. The V gene's germline CDR1 is LGHDT and CDR2 YNNKEL (reference sequence). The CDR3 protein is CASSQGTVSYNEQFF. As DNA, the CDR3 is TGTGCCAGCAGCCAAGGGACCGTCTCCTACAATGAGCAGTTCTTC.

J is TRBJ2-1 and V is TRBV12-3 or TRBV12-4; 16 bases match TRBD2. This CDR3 is 12 amino acids long. J gave up 16 bases and V 7 bases, and 4 bases lay outside the gene matches. CDR3 sequence (DNA): TGTGCCAGCAAGGGACTAGCGGGGGGGCTCTTCTTC. It translates to CASKGLAGGLFF.

This clonotype showed up just once. A much larger clone lies a single base off, so this may be a read error. The V gene is TRBV6-5, the J gene TRBJ1-2; a possible D gene is TRBD1 (5 bases). In germline, CDR1 is MNHEY, CDR2 SVGAGI. The CDR3 has 16 residues. The CDR3 reads CAGSYRLNRQGDGYTF. The CDR3 nucleotides read TGTGCCGGCAGTTACCGGCTTAACAGGCAGGGAGATGGCTACACCTTC.